This T cell receptor (beta chain) was captured in a study of long-term antiretroviral therapy in people with HIV. Participants living with HIV all received treatment in the United States. Sequencing used immunoSEQ v3.0 at survey level. The repertoire was sequenced with immunoSEQ multiplex PCR; TCRdb's copy has only in-frame clones and lacks some. Here the sample spans about 50,000 clones, about 81% being singletons. In germline, CDR1 is SGHTA, CDR2 FQGNSA. With V trimmed by 4 bases and J by 2 bases, 13 bases remained unmatched. The CDR3 totals 18 residues. The TCR sequence derives from a woman aged 18-29 years with HIV. The starting material was unsorted PBMCs, obtained 0.8 years after starting antiretroviral therapy. The chain joins TRBV7-2 to TRBJ1-5; 8 nucleotides align to TRBD1. CDR3: CASSSPLGTGPRNQPQHF. The CDR3 nucleotides read TGTGCCAGCAGCTCCCCCCTAGGGACAGGACCCCGCAATCAGCCCCAGCATTTT.